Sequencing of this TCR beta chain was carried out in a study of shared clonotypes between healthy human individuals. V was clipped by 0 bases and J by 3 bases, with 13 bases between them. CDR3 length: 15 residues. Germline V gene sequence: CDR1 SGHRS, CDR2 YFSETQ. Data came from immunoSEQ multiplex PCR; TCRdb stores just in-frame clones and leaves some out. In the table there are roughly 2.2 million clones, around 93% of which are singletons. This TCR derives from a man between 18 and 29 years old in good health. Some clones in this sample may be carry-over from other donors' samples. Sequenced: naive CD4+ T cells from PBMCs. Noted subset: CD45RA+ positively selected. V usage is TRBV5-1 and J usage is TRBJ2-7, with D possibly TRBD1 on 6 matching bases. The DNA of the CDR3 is TGCGCCAGCAGCTTGGATCCGGGACAATTCTACGAGCAGTACTTC. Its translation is CASSLDPGQFYEQYF.